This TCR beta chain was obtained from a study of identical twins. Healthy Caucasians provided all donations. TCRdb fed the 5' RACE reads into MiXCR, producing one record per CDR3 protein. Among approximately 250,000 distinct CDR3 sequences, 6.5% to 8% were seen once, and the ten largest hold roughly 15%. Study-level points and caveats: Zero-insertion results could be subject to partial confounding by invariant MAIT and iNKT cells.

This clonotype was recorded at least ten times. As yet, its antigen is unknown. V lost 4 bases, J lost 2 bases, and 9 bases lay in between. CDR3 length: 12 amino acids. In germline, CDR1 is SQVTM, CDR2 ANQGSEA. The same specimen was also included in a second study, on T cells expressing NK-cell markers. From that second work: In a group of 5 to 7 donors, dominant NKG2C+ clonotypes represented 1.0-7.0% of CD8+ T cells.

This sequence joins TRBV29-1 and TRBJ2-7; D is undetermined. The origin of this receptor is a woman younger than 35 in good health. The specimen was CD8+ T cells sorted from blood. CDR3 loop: CSVAEVTYEQYF. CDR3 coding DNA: TGCAGCGTTGCCGAGGTTACCTACGAGCAGTACTTC.